This T cell receptor (beta chain) was profiled in a study of PD-1 blockade in classical Hodgkin lymphoma. Every patient relapsed after autologous stem cell transplantation, and brentuximab vedotin exposure varied. The CD8+ T cells came from thawed PBMCs through magnetic negative selection. The method was immunoSEQ multiplex PCR; TCRdb's version includes in-frame clones alone and lacks a portion of them. The sample yields over 25,000 clones, around 90% seen once. The sequence was collected from a human donor with classical Hodgkin lymphoma. Here the sequenced sample was CD8+ T cells from blood, taken at baseline.

This CDR3 is CASSLYGPYDGYTF. CDR3 DNA: TGTGCCAGCAGTTTATATGGCCCTTACGATGGCTACACCTTC. V gene TRBV27 combines with J gene TRBJ1-2; D unclear. V was shortened by 1 base and J by 6 bases, with 12 bases between the two germline ends. This CDR3 has 14 residues. The germline gives CDR1 MNHEY, CDR2 SMNVEV (reference sequence).